The clone carrying this T cell receptor (beta chain) was seen more than once but under ten times. The data derive from a study of T cells in Graves' hyperthyroidism and ophthalmopathy. Amplification of TCR beta CDR3 regions was performed using RNA transcripts as template. The HTBI set primed first-round TCR CDR3 RT-PCR. TCRdb re-derived calls from the multiplex PCR reads in MiXCR, one entry per CDR3 protein. This sample carries under 750,000 distinct CDR3 sequences, approximately 19% of them seen once, and the ten largest clones take over 15%. Per the germline V gene, CDR1 is MNHEY and CDR2 is SMNVEV (reference sequence). Deletions cut 5 bases from V and 6 bases from J, with 19 bases between. There are 16 residues in the CDR3.

The chain recombines TRBV27 with TRBJ2-2, with TRBD1 as a possible D gene (6 bases). Sequenced: blood. This clonotype was sampled from a woman in her forties or fifties with Graves' hyperthyroidism that later progressed to Graves' ophthalmopathy. Written as DNA, the CDR3 is TGTGCCAGCAGTAGGGATGGGGGCTTTATCGCCGGGGAGCTGTTTTTT. Translation: CASSRDGGFIAGELFF.